This T cell receptor (beta chain) was sequenced in a study of beta chain features in type 1 diabetes. The study, taken as a whole, reports: TCRB CDR3s from Type 1 diabetes patients were moderately but significantly shorter in all four CD4+ subsets. The study found fewer insertions and more deletions at VDJ junctions in type 1 diabetes patients.

With respect to this clone: Its antigen is unknown.

Donors underwent one heparinised blood draw, about 120 mL on average. The whole isolated RNA underwent reverse transcription, so sequencing captured expressed TCRB transcripts. The assay was immunoSEQ multiplex PCR, and TCRdb's table has in-frame clones only and misses some. The sample consists of around 260,000 clones, approximately 20% of them appearing once. With 4 bases clipped from V and 0 bases from J, the junction kept 2 bases outside the gene matches. Per germline, CDR1 SGHTA and CDR2 FQGNSA. The CDR3 has 14 residues. This receptor was taken from a middle-aged woman with type 1 diabetes. This chain connects TRBV7-2 to TRBJ2-5, with 7 bases aligning to TRBD2. The source material was naive CD4+ T cells from blood. The CDR3 sequence is CASSSAGHQETQYF. The CDR3 bases are TGTGCCAGCAGCTCAGCGGGGCACCAAGAGACCCAGTACTTC.